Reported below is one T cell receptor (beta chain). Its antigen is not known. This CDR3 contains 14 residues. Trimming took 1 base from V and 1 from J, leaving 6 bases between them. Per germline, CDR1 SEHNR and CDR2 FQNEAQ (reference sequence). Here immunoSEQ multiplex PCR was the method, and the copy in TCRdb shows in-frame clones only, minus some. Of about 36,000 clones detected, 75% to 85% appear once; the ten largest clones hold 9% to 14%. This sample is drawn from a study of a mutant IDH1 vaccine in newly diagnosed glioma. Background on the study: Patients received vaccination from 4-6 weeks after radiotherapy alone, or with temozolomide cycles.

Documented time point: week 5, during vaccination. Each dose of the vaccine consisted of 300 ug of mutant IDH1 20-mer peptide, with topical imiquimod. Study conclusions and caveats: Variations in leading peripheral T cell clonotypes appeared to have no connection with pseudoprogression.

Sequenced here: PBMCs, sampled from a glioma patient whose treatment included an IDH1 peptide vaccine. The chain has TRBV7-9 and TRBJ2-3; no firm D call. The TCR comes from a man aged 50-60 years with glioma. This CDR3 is CASSLVGRTDTQYF. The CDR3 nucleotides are TGTGCCAGCAGCTTAGTAGGTCGCACAGATACGCAGTATTTT.